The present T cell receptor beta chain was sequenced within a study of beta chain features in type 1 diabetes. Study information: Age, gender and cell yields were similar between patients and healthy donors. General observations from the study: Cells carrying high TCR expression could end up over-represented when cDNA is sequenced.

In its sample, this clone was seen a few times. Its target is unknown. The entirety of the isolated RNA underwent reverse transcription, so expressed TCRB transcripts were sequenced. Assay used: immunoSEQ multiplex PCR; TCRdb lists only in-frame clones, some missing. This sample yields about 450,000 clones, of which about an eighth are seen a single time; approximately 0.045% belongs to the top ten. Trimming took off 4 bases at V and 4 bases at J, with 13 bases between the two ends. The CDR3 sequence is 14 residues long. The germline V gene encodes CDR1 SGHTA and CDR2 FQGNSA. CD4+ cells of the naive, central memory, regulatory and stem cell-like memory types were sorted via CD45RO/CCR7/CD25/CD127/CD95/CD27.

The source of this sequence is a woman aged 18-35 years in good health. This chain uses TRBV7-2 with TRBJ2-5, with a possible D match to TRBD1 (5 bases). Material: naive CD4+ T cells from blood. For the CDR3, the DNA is TGTGCCAGCAGCTCAGCAGGGCGTCGAGAGACCCAGTACTTC. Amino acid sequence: CASSSAGRRETQYF.